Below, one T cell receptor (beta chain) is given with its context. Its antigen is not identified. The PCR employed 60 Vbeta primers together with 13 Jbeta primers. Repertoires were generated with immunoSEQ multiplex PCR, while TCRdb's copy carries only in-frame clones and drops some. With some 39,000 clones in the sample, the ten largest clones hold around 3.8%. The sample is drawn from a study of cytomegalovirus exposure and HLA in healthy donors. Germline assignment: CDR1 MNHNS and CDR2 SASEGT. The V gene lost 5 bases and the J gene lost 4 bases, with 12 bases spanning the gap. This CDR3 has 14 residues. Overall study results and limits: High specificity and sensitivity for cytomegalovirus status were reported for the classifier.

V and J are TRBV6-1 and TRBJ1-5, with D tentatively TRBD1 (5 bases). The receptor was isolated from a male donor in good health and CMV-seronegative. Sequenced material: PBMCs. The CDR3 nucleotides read TGTGCCAGCAGTCGGCAGGGCAATAATCAGCCCCAGCATTTT. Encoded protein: CASSRQGNNQPQHF.